This TCR beta chain was obtained from a study of shared clonotypes between healthy human individuals. Assay: immunoSEQ multiplex PCR; the TCRdb copy retains only in-frame clones and omits some. The sample lists about 2,500,000 clones; just over 90% were seen once. V gave up 2 bases and J gave up 1 base; unmatched junction bases: 11. CDR3 length: 19 residues. CDR1 is MNHNS and CDR2 is SASEGT in the germline V gene. The clonotype comes from a man aged 18 to 29 in good health. The chain joins TRBV6-1 to TRBJ2-6, with 7 nucleotides matching TRBD1. The sample comprised naive CD4+ T cells sorted from blood. Subset specified: CD45RA+ positively selected. DNA for the CDR3: TGTGCCAGCAGTGAACTAGAAGGGGGCCTGAGGTCTGGGGCCAACGTCCTGACTTTC. Translated: CASSELEGGLRSGANVLTF.